This T cell receptor (beta chain) was sequenced during a study of shared clonotypes between healthy human individuals. Study conclusions and caveats: The researchers took only blood, and tissue repertoires probably look different.

Clones were read by immunoSEQ multiplex PCR, and TCRdb kept only the in-frame ones, dropping some. The sample has roughly 2 million clones; roughly 96% are singletons. V was pared by 3 bases and J by 6 bases, with 14 bases between. The CDR3 covers 14 residues. Per germline, CDR1 SNHLY and CDR2 FYNNEI. In regard to this clone: As yet, its antigen is unknown.

The rearrangement uses TRBV2 and TRBJ2-5; perhaps TRBD1 as D (5 bases). Sequencing was carried out using naive CD4+ T cells sorted from blood. The subset was: CD45RA+ positively selected. This sequence originates from a man aged 18 to 29 in good health. The CDR3 region has the DNA TGTGCCAGCAGTGACCAGGGCCCTCCCCAGACCCAGTACTTC. Protein: CASSDQGPPQTQYF.